This T cell receptor beta chain was sequenced for a study of somatic mutations in cytotoxic T cells in rheumatoid arthritis. For the study at large: At nearly 100% purity, some V beta antibody-stained T-cell populations were flow-sorted, and these included V beta1+ cells that were sequenced for TCRB.

TCRdb's copy holds only in-frame clones and misses some; the assay was immunoSEQ multiplex PCR. The repertoire holds tens of thousands of clones, with roughly 82% as singletons. The clonotype was recovered from a man aged 45 to 65 in good health. The source material was CD8+ T cells sorted from blood.

CDR3 DNA sequence: TGTGCCAGCAGCCCCGGGACCCACAATGAGCAGTTCTTC. Translating it yields CASSPGTHNEQFF. J is TRBJ2-1 and V is TRBV14; D is perhaps TRBD1 or TRBD2 (5 bases each). V gave up 4 bases and J gave up 5 bases, with 9 bases separating them. Per the germline V gene, CDR1 is SGHDN and CDR2 is FVKESK. This CDR3 is 13 amino acids long.